The 5 T cell receptor beta chains below come from one sample, sequenced in a study of blood T cell repertoires in COVID-19 (TCRdb year 2020). The method was the immunoSEQ multiplex PCR assay. Imported from immuneACCESS, the table was reduced by TCRdb to in-frame sequences with V and J called. These copies leave out some clones; in studies compared against another copy, an unresolved V gene accounts for under half, and the cause of the remainder is not known. For this sample there are 85,000 to 95,000 clones; around 89% appear just once. Of the sample, around 0.47% is held by the ten largest clones. The sample taken for sequencing was peripheral blood. The receptors derive from a man aged 55 to 70 with acute or convalescent COVID-19.

The chain uses TRBV20-1 and TRBJ2-7, with 11 bases aligning to TRBD1. The CDR3 covers 17 residues. V was clipped by 3 bases and J by 0 bases; unmatched bases: 10. CDR1 is DFQATT and CDR2 is SNEGSKA in the germline V gene (reference sequence). CDR3 loop: CSASVGQGVGISYEQYF. CDR3 nucleotides: TGCAGTGCTAGTGTGGGACAGGGGGTCGGGATCTCCTACGAGCAGTACTTC.

This chain connects TRBV4-1 to TRBJ2-1, with D perhaps matching TRBD2 (5 bases). Trimming left V 2 bases short and J 1 base short, with 15 bases between. This CDR3 is 17 amino acids long. Per germline, CDR1 MGHRA and CDR2 YSYEKL. The CDR3 region is CASSQSALDGSYNEQFF. The CDR3 nucleotides read TGCGCCAGCAGCCAATCTGCACTAGATGGATCCTACAATGAGCAGTTCTTC.

This rearrangement joins TRBV5-1 to TRBJ2-5; D unresolved. Germline CDR1 reads SGHRS; CDR2 reads YFSETQ. The V gene lost 4 bases and the J gene lost 7 bases, with 17 bases spanning the gap. CDR3 length: 14 amino acids. As DNA, the CDR3 is TGCGCCAGCAGCCCCCGAGGAGAGGCCGGGACCCAGTACTTC. Residues: CASSPRGEAGTQYF. Using reference TRBV5-1 and TRBJ2-5 for the parts outside the CDR3, the full variable domain is KAGVTQTPRYLIKTRGQQVTLSCSPISGHRSVSWYQQTPGQGLQFLFEYFSETQRNKGNFPGRFSGRQFSNSRSEMNVSTLELGDSALYLCASSPRGEAGTQYFGPGTRLLVL.

This chain connects TRBV21-1 to TRBJ2-2; the table's D call, TRBD2, was not checked against the DNA. TRBV21-1 is shown as a pseudogene. This CDR3 region has 13 residues. The CDR3, as DNA: TGTGCCAGCAGCACTTGTCCTGCCGGGGAGCTGTTTTTT. Translated, it gives CASSTCPAGELFF.

This clone was detected once. This chain links TRBV6-6 with TRBJ2-1, with 9 bases lining up with TRBD1. The CDR3 runs 15 residues. From germline, CDR1 is MNHNY and CDR2 SVGAGI (reference sequence). J lost 8 bases, V lost 4 bases, and 9 bases had no gene match. The CDR3 loop reads CASSSQGAGADEQFF. For the CDR3, the DNA is TGTGCCAGCAGTTCACAGGGGGCAGGGGCGGATGAGCAGTTCTTC.